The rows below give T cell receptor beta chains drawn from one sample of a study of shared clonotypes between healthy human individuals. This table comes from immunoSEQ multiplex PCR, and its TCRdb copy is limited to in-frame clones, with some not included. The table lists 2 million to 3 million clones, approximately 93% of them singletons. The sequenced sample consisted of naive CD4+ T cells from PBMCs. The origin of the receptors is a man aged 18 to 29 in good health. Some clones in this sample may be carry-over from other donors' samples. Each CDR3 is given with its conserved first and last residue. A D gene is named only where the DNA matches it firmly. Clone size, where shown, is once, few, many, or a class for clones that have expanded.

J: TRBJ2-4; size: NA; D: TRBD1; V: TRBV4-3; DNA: TGCGCCAGCAGCCAAGCACAGGGGAGCATTCAGTACTTC; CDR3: CASSQAQGSIQYF
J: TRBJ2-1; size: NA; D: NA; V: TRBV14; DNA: TGTGCCAGCAGCCAAGTGGCCAATGAGCAGTTCTTC; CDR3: CASSQVANEQFF
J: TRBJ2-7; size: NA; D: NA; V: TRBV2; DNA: TGTGCCAGCAGCCAAACATACGAGCAGTACTTC; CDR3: CASSQTYEQYF
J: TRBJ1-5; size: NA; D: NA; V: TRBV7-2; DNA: TGTGCCAGCAGCTTACTCACCGGACGGAGCGGCAATCAGCCCCAGCATTTT; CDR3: CASSLLTGRSGNQPQHF
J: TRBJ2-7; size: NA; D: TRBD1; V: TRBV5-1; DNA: TGCGCCAGCAGCTTGTCAGGGGGCTCCTACGAGCAGTACTTC; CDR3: CASSLSGGSYEQYF
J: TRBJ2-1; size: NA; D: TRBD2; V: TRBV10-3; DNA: TGTGCCATCAGTGCCCCAGGTAGGCTAGCGGGAGGGCCGGGAGAGCAGTTCTTC; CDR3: CAISAPGRLAGGPGEQFF
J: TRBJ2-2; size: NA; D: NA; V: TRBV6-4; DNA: TGTGCCAGCAGTCCGGATCCGAACACCGGGGAGCTGTTTTTT; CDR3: CASSPDPNTGELFF
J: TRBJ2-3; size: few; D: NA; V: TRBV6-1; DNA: TGTGCCAGCAGTGAGCAGGGCAGGCAGGGAGATACGCAGTATTTT; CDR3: CASSEQGRQGDTQYF
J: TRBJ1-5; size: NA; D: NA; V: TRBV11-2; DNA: TGTGCCAGCGCTTGGGGGGGTGGCAATCAGCCCCAGCATTTT; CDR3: CASAWGGGNQPQHF
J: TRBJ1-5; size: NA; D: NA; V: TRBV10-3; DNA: TGTGCCATCAGTCAGGTGAACCAGCCCCAGCATTTT; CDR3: CAISQVNQPQHF
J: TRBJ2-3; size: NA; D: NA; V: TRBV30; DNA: TGTGCCTGGAGTAAGATAGCGGCCACAGATACGCAGTATTTT; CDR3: CAWSKIAATDTQYF
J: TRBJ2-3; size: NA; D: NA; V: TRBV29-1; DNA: TGCAGCGTTGAAACCCAGGAGGGGTCGCAGTATTTT; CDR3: CSVETQEGSQYF
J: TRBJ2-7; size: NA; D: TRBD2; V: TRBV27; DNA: TGTGCCAGCAGTCCGCGACTAGCGGCTTACGAGCAGTACTTC; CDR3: CASSPRLAAYEQYF
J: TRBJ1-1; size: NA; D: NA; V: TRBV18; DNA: TGTGCCAGCTCACCACCAACAGGGTTGAACACTGAAGCTTTCTTT; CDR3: CASSPPTGLNTEAFF
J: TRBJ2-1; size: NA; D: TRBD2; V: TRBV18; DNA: TGTGCCAGCTCACCAGGGACTAGCGCGGAATACAATGAGCAGTTCTTC; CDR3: CASSPGTSAEYNEQFF
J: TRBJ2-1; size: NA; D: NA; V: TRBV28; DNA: TGTGCCAGCACCCCGGCCGGTGGCGGGGATTACAATGAGCAGTTCTTC; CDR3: CASTPAGGGDYNEQFF
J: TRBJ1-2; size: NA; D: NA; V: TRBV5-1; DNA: TGCGCCAGCAGTTTGATGTCCCAGGGGTATGGCTACACCTTC; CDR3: CASSLMSQGYGYTF
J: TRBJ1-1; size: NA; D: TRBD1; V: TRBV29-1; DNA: TGCAGCGTTTCACAGGGGGCAAACACTGAAGCTTTCTTT; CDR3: CSVSQGANTEAFF
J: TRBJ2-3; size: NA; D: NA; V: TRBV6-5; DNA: TGTGCCAGCAGTTACTCGGGCTTTCCCCCCACAGATACGCAGTATTTT; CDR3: CASSYSGFPPTDTQYF
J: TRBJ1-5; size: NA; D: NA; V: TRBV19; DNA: TGTGCCAGTAGTATGACAGCCTCCCCCCAGCCCCAGCATTTT; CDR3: CASSMTASPQPQHF
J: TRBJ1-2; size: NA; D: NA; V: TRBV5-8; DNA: TGTGCCAGCAGCTTGACAGGCTATGGCTACACCTTC; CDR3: CASSLTGYGYTF
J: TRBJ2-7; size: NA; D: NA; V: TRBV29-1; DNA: TGCAGCGTCCTCCGGGACTCCTTATCCGAGCAGTACTTC; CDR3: CSVLRDSLSEQYF
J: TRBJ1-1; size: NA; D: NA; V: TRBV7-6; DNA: TGTGCCAGCAGCTTTGCTCCAGGGCTGAACACTGAAGCTTTCTTT; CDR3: CASSFAPGLNTEAFF
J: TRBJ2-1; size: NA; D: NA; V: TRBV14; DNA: TGTGCCAGCAGCCGGCTAGGGACAAAAGAGTTCTTC; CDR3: CASSRLGTKEFF
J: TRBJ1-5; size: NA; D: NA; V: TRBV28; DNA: TGTGCCAGCAGTCCTGATAGCAATCAGCCCCAGCATTTT; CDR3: CASSPDSNQPQHF
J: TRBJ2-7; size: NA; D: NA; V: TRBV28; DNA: TGTGCCAGCAGTCCGCTCCTTTCGGGGCCCTACGAGCAGTACTTC; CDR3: CASSPLLSGPYEQYF
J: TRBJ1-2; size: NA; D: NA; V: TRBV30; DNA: TGTGCCTGGAGAGCACACTACAGTGGAGGCTACACCTTC; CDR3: CAWRAHYSGGYTF
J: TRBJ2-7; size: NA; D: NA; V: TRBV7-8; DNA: TGTGCCAGCAGCTTGGCGGGGGCGGCCCACGAGCAGTACTTC; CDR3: CASSLAGAAHEQYF
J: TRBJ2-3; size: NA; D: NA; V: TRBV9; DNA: TGTGCCAGCAGCGTAAGGGATACGCAGTATTTT; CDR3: CASSVRDTQYF
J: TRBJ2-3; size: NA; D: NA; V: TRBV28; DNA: TGTGCCAGCATGGATGCGGGCACAGATACGCAGTATTTT; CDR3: CASMDAGTDTQYF
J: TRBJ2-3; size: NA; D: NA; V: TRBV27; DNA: TGTGCCAGCAGTTTCCAGGGTCTGGATACGCAGTATTTT; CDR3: CASSFQGLDTQYF
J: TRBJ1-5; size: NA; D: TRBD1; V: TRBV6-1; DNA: TGTGCCAGCAGAGAGACAGGGAACGGCAATCAGCCCCAGCATTTT; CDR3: CASRETGNGNQPQHF
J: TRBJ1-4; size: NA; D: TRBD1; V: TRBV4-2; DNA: TGTGCCAGCAGCCAAGATGCCAGGGGGGATGAAAAACTGTTTTTT; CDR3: CASSQDARGDEKLFF
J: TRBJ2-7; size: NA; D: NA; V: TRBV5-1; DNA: TGCGCCAGCAGCCCCTCACTCAGGGGCTACGAGCAGTACTTC; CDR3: CASSPSLRGYEQYF
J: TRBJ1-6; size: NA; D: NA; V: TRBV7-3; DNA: TGTGCCAGCAGCTTAACGATGCGGGGAACTTATTCACCCCTCCACTTT; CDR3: CASSLTMRGTYSPLHF
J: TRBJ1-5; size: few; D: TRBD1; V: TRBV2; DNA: TGTGCCAGCAGTGAGGGACAGGGAGATCAGCCCCAGCATTTT; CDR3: CASSEGQGDQPQHF
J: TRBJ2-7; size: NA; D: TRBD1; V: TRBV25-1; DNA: TGTGCCAGCAGTACAGGGGGCAGGAACGAGCAGTACTTC; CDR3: CASSTGGRNEQYF
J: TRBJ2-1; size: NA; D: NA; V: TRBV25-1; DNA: TGTGCCAGTTCCCCTGGGGGGAGTGGGTCCTACAATGAGCAGTTCTTC; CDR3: CASSPGGSGSYNEQFF
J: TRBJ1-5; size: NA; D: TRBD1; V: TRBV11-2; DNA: TGTGCCAGCAGCCGACAGGGGACGAGCAATCAGCCCCAGCATTTT; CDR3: CASSRQGTSNQPQHF
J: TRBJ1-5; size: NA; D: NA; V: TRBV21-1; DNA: TGTGCCAGCAGCAAGAATTGGACAGGGAGCAATCAGCCCCAGCATTTT; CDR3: CASSKNWTGSNQPQHF
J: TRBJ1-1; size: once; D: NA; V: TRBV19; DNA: TGTGCCAGTAGTATCAGGGACACTGAAGCTTTCTTT; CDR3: CASSIRDTEAFF
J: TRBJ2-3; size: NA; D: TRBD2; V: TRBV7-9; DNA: TGTGCCAGCAGCCAGTGTCTGGGGCTAGCGGGGTACTGCACAGATACGCAGTATTTT; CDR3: CASSQCLGLAGYCTDTQYF
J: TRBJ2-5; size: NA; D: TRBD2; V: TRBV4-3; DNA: TGCGCCAGCAGCCAAGCGTTTGGCGGGAGCCAAGAGACCCAGTACTTC; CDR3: CASSQAFGGSQETQYF
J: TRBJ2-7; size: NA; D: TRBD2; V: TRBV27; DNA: TGTGCCAGCAGTTTGATGTCGGTGGGAGGGGACCACGAGCAGTACTTC; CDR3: CASSLMSVGGDHEQYF
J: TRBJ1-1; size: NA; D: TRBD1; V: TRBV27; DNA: TGTGCCAGCAGCCCTTACAGGGGGGAGGAAGCTTTCTTT; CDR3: CASSPYRGEEAFF
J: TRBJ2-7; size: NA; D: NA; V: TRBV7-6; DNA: TGTGCCAGCAGTCCCGGGTACGAGCAGTACTTC; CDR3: CASSPGYEQYF
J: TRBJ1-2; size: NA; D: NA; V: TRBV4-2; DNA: TGTGCCAGCAGCCAAGCGGGGGACTTCGGGGCCTATGGCTACACCTTC; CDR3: CASSQAGDFGAYGYTF
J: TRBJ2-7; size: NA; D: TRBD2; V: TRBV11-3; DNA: TGTGCCAGCAGCCCGGGGGAGGGTCGCCAGTACTTC; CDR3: CASSPGEGRQYF
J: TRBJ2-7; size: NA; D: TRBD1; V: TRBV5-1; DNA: TGCGCCAGCAGCCTACCTACAGGGGTCGGCGACGAGCAGTACTTC; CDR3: CASSLPTGVGDEQYF
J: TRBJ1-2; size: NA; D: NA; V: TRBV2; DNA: TGTGCCAGCATCCGGCGGGATGGCTACACCTTC; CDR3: CASIRRDGYTF
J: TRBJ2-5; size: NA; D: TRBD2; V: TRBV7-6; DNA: TGTGCCAGCAGCTTTAGCGGGAGGGCGGAAGGGTGGGCCCAGTACTTC; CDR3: CASSFSGRAEGWAQYF
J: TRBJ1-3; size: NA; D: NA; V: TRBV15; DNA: TGTGCCACCAGCGGGGCAGGGACACTGAGCAACACCATATATTTT; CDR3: CATSGAGTLSNTIYF
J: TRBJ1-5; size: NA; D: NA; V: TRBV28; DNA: TGTGCCAGCAGAGACGACGGGTTTGTGGGCAATCAGCCCCAGCATTTT; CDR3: CASRDDGFVGNQPQHF
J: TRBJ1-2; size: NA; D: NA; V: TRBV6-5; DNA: TGTGCCAGCACCCAACACACTAACTATGGCTACACCTTC; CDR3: CASTQHTNYGYTF
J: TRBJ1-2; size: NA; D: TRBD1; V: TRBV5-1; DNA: TGCGCCAGCAGCTTGGACAGGGGGATCTATGGCTACACCTTC; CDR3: CASSLDRGIYGYTF
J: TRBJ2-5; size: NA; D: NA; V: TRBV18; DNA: TGTGCCAGCTCGCCCACATCCCAAGAGACCCAGTACTTC; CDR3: CASSPTSQETQYF
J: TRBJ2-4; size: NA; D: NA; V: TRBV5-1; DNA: TGCGCCAGCAGCCCCCAACCGGGACAAACAAAAAACATTCAGTACTTC; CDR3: CASSPQPGQTKNIQYF
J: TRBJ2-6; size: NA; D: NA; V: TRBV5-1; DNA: TGCGCCAGCAGCTTGACCGCCAGGGCTGGGGCCAACGTCCTGACTTTC; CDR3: CASSLTARAGANVLTF
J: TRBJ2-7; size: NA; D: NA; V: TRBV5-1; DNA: TGCGCCAGCAGCTTGGGCGCCTGGTTGGGCGAGCAGTACTTC; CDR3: CASSLGAWLGEQYF